These 21 T cell receptor beta chains came from one sample sequenced in a study of CD8+CD57+ T cells in acquired aplastic anemia. Both TCR beta VDJ combination and CDR3 sequence profiling were carried out. Genomic DNA was the template for this profiling. TCRdb analysed the reads with MiXCR anew, one entry per CDR3 protein. The table has under 200,000 distinct CDR3 sequences, around 47% seen once. By flow cytometry, patients selected for sequencing had shown an expansion of CD8+CD57+ cells. Sequencing was done on a sample of sorted CD4+, CD8+, or CD8+CD57+ T cells (not recorded which) from PBMCs. All receptors come from a human donor with aplastic anemia.

A word on this clonotype: Since a much larger clone is just one base distant, this may be a read error. The genes are TRBV9 and TRBJ2-5; D possibly matches TRBD1 or TRBD2 (5 bases each). The last part of the DNA fits TRBJ2-7 better; the J call may be wrong. This CDR3 is 16 amino acids long. The germline V gene has CDR1 SGDLS and CDR2 YYNGEE. The CDR3 loop reads CASSQRDGYCSYEQYF. As DNA, the CDR3 is TGTGCCAGCAGCCAACGGGACGGCTATTGCTCCTACGAGCAGTACTTC.

The rearrangement joins TRBV24-1 to TRBJ2-2; D not resolved. The CDR3 is made up of 14 amino acids. Trimming cost V 1 base and J 6 bases, with 8 bases left between them. Germline CDR1 KGHDR, CDR2 SFDVKD. CDR3 protein: CATSDFKAAGELFF. DNA of the CDR3: TGTGCCACCAGTGATTTCAAGGCAGCCGGGGAGCTGTTTTTT.

This clonotype showed up many times. The chain joins TRBV29-1 to TRBJ2-3; no definite D call. The CDR3 consists of 13 residues. V was clipped by 7 bases and J by 1 base, with 12 bases between them. CDR1 is SQVTM and CDR2 is ANQGSEA in the germline V gene. CDR3 amino acids: CSASGLGTDTQYF. Here the CDR3 DNA reads TGCAGCGCCTCCGGATTAGGCACAGATACGCAGTATTTT.

As to this clonotype: A read error may explain this, as a much larger clone is one base away. The chain uses TRBV11-2 and TRBJ2-3; 10 nucleotides match TRBD2. Unmatched junction bases numbered 10, after V lost 5 bases and J lost 8 bases. The CDR3 length is 15 residues. Germline CDR1 is SGHAT and CDR2 is FQNNGV. The CDR3 protein is CASSQREGRKGTQYF. The CDR3 bases are TGTGCCAGCAGCCAGCGGGAGGGCCGGAAAGGTACGCAGTATTTT.

The rearrangement uses TRBV10-3 and TRBJ1-5, with 7 bases lining up with TRBD1. Trimming cost V 2 bases and J 1 base; bases outside gene matches: 2. Germline assignment: CDR1 ENHRY and CDR2 SYGVKD. The length of the CDR3 is 15 residues. CDR3 DNA: TGTGCCATCAGTGAGGTGGACAGGAGCAATCAGCCCCAGCATTTT. Protein product: CAISEVDRSNQPQHF.

The chain recombines TRBV11-3 with TRBJ2-5; 15 nucleotides line up with TRBD2. The CDR3 spans 17 residues. Germline V lookup: CDR1 SGHNT, CDR2 YENEEA. Germline trimming cut 5 bases from V and 2 bases from J; bases unmatched to any gene: 6. The chain's CDR3 is CASSTRTSGGEQETQYF. The CDR3 nucleotides read TGTGCCAGCAGCACCCGGACTAGCGGGGGGGAGCAAGAGACCCAGTACTTC.

CDR3 sequence: CASSEVEGAGDTQYF. The CDR3, as DNA: TGTGCCAGCAGTGAAGTTGAGGGGGCAGGGGATACGCAGTATTTT. The V gene is TRBV2, the J gene TRBJ2-3, with 7 bases fitting TRBD1. The CDR3 extends over 15 amino acids. Germline V lookup: CDR1 SNHLY, CDR2 FYNNEI. Trimming cost V 1 base and J 6 bases; bases outside gene matches: 7.

CDR3 DNA: TGTGCCACCCAGGCGGTAGACAGGGTTGCGGCCCAGCATTTT. It is translated as CATQAVDRVAAQHF. The chain has TRBV19 and TRBJ1-5; TRBD1 agrees at 7 bases. The CDR3 runs to 14 residues. Germline V CDR1 and CDR2: LNHDA, SQIVND (reference sequence). J gave up 11 bases and V 10 bases, and 17 bases lay outside the gene matches. Full variable domain (remainder filled in from reference TRBV19 and TRBJ1-5): DGGITQSPKYLFRKEGQNVTLSCEQNLNHDAMYWYRQDPGQGLRLIYYSQIVNDFQKGDIAEGYSVSREKKESFPLTVTSAQKNPTAFYLCATQAVDRVAAQHFGDGTRLSIL.

The rearrangement links TRBV2 to TRBJ2-1; no firm D call. The CDR3 extends over 13 amino acids. Germline loops: CDR1 SNHLY, CDR2 FYNNEI. Trimming shortened V by 5 bases and J by 7 bases, and 12 bases separated the two germline ends. CDR3 residues: CASSPRHKNEQFF. CDR3 nucleotides: TGTGCCAGCAGTCCGCGGCACAAAAATGAGCAGTTCTTC.

The chain uses TRBV5-1 and TRBJ1-5, with TRBD1 identical over 7 bases. This CDR3 has 15 amino acids. The V gene's germline CDR1 is SGHRS and CDR2 YFSETQ. The J segment lost 6 bases and the V segment lost 2 bases, leaving 8 bases of the junction unmatched. This CDR3 is CASSFGTGDTQPQHF. The CDR3 DNA follows: TGCGCCAGCAGCTTTGGTACAGGGGATACTCAGCCCCAGCATTTT. Full variable domain (outside the CDR3, taken from reference TRBV5-1 and TRBJ1-5): KAGVTQTPRYLIKTRGQQVTLSCSPISGHRSVSWYQQTPGQGLQFLFEYFSETQRNKGNFPGRFSGRQFSNSRSEMNVSTLELGDSALYLCASSFGTGDTQPQHFGDGTRLSIL.

The chain couples TRBV11-1 to TRBJ2-7, with 11 bases matching TRBD2. Germline CDR1 reads SGHAT; CDR2 reads FQDESV (reference sequence). J lost 7 bases, V lost 5 bases, and 10 bases had no gene match. CDR3 size: 15 residues. The CDR3 protein is CASSHLAGGPKEQYF. DNA of the CDR3: TGTGCCAGCAGCCATTTAGCGGGAGGGCCGAAAGAGCAGTACTTC.

This clonotype was detected only a few times. The chain links TRBV20-1 to TRBJ2-1; 9 positions match TRBD1. V was pared by 3 bases and J by 5 bases, with 5 bases of the junction left unmatched. Per germline, CDR1 DFQATT and CDR2 SNEGSKA (reference sequence). The CDR3 loop spans 14 amino acids. CDR3 protein: CSASGTGRNNEQFF. DNA of the CDR3: TGCAGTGCTAGTGGGACAGGGAGGAACAATGAGCAGTTCTTC.

This clonotype was found once. The rearrangement uses TRBV9 and TRBJ2-3, with TRBD1 as a possible D gene (6 bases). The CDR3 totals 14 residues. Germline CDR1 reads SGDLS; CDR2 reads YYNGEE. The V end was cut by 0 bases, the J end by 3 bases, with 8 bases between. The CDR3 loop is CASSVAGTTDTQYF. CDR3 nucleotide sequence: TGTGCCAGCAGCGTAGCAGGGACAACAGATACGCAGTATTTT.

The chain couples TRBV6-1 to TRBJ2-1, with D possibly matching TRBD2 (6 bases). Trimming removed 7 bases from V and 4 bases from J, with 14 bases in between. Looked up from germline, CDR1 is MNHNS and CDR2 is SASEGT. The CDR3 is made up of 14 amino acids. The CDR3 reads CASNEGTSYNEQFF. The CDR3 DNA reads as TGTGCCAGCAACGAGGGGACTTCTTACAATGAGCAGTTCTTC.

This clonotype was detected ten times or more. The J gene is TRBJ1-2, the V gene TRBV5-1; 9 nucleotides align to TRBD1. Unmatched junction bases numbered 9, after V lost 5 bases and J lost 7 bases. Germline V gene sequence: CDR1 SGHRS, CDR2 YFSETQ. There are 14 residues in the CDR3. The chain's CDR3 is CASREGQGGVGYTF. DNA for the CDR3: TGCGCCAGCAGGGAGGGACAGGGAGGCGTTGGCTACACCTTC.

This clonotype was seen a handful of times. The chain links TRBV12-3 or TRBV12-4 to TRBJ1-4; tentatively, D is TRBD1 (5 bases). The CDR3 runs to 16 residues. The V end lost 7 bases, the J end lost 0 bases, and 15 bases lay between the germline ends. The CDR3 is CASTPGPFATNEKLFF. The CDR3 DNA sequence: TGTGCCAGCACCCCGGGACCGTTTGCAACTAATGAAAAACTGTTTTTT.

This clonotype was picked up many times. The genes are TRBV27 and TRBJ2-1; TRBD2 aligns across 10 bases. Germline-derived CDR1 and CDR2 are MNHEY and SMNVEV (reference sequence). The J segment lost 2 bases and the V segment lost 6 bases, leaving 4 bases of the junction unmatched. The CDR3 is made up of 15 amino acids. CDR3 nucleotide sequence: TGTGCCAGCAGAATGAGCGGGAGGGCCTACAATGAGCAGTTCTTC. Translated, it gives CASRMSGRAYNEQFF.

This clonotype has just a few counts. V usage is TRBV25-1 and J usage is TRBJ2-5; 7 bases line up with TRBD1. This CDR3 has 15 amino acids. In germline, CDR1 is MGHDK, CDR2 SYGVNS. V was pared by 8 bases and J by 1 base, with 10 bases of the junction left unmatched. The CDR3 region has the DNA TGTGCCAGCTCACAATCCCGGGACAGCCAAGAGACCCAGTACTTC. Residues: CASSQSRDSQETQYF.

This chain joins TRBV4-1 and TRBJ1-3; TRBD1 is a possible D gene (5 bases). V shed 0 bases and J shed 3 bases, with 15 bases lying between them. This CDR3 is built from 17 residues. Germline CDR1 is MGHRA and CDR2 is YSYEKL. The CDR3 loop is CASSQDSQGNYGNTIYF. The CDR3 nucleotides are TGCGCCAGCAGCCAAGATTCCCAGGGAAATTATGGAAACACCATATATTTT.

This clonotype was recorded a few times. The chain carries TRBV6-5 and TRBJ1-6; D is ambiguous. Trimming removed 4 bases from V and 11 bases from J, with 0 bases in between. The CDR3 has 9 residues. Germline lookup yields CDR1 MNHEY and CDR2 SVGAGI. CDR3: CASSSPLHF. CDR3 DNA: TGTGCCAGCAGTTCACCCCTCCACTTT.

The rearrangement uses TRBV2 and TRBJ2-1, with 7 bases fitting TRBD2. V trimming: 4 bases; J trimming: 5 bases; junction bases outside the gene matches: 2. CDR3 length equals 13 residues. Germline values: CDR1 SNHLY, CDR2 FYNNEI. CDR3 loop: CASSVLADNEQFF. In DNA, the CDR3 is TGTGCCAGCAGTGTTCTAGCGGACAATGAGCAGTTCTTC.